This T cell receptor (beta chain) was documented in a study of T cell responses to AZD1222 COVID-19 vaccine. Whole-study findings and limits: Donors were mostly white British, more females; clonal diversity possibly underestimated. Vaccine-associated CD4 TCRs ranged over spike, dominating at 160-218 and 743-854. Nearly half of spike-specific TCRs reportedly target variant regions that are unmutated in the B.1.351 and B.1.1.7 variants. At study baseline, merely several AZD1222 recipients were seropositive.

This CDR3 has 10 amino acids. V shed 7 bases and J shed 2 bases, with 5 bases lying between them. Germline V gene lookup returns CDR1 SQVTM and CDR2 ANQGSEA. For this clone: Its target is unknown.

The method was immunoSEQ multiplex PCR; TCRdb's version includes in-frame clones alone and lacks a portion of them. The table shows about 150,000 clones, with about 85% occurring only once. This sample comprised peripheral blood, obtained after recovery from COVID-19. J is TRBJ1-1 and V is TRBV29-1, with D unclear. The clonotype originates from an adult who had recovered from COVID-19. DNA for the CDR3: TGCAGCGCCCGTAACACTGAAGCTTTCTTT. Translation gives CSARNTEAFF.